What follows is one TCR beta chain and its context. The target antigen is unknown. The data belong to a study of response to subunit inactivated influenza vaccine. General study points: That few new T cells are recruited by each seasonal influenza vaccination was the authors' suggestion.

MiXCR was run by TCRdb on the RT-PCR reads, yielding one entry per CDR3 protein. The table has over 750,000 distinct CDR3 sequences, over 20% seen once. The receptor's source is a man between 45 and 60 years old who received an inactivated influenza vaccine. This sample comprised PBMCs from blood, obtained roughly 5 days after vaccination.

The CDR3 spells CATSSGQGGYNEQFF. In nucleotides, the CDR3 is TGTGCCACCAGCAGCGGACAGGGAGGATACAATGAGCAGTTCTTC. V gene TRBV15 combines with J gene TRBJ2-1; 8 bases are a match to TRBD1. The CDR3 is made up of 15 amino acids. CDR1 is LNHNV, CDR2 YYDKDF, per germline (reference sequence). Trimming cost V 3 bases and J 4 bases; bases outside gene matches: 5.